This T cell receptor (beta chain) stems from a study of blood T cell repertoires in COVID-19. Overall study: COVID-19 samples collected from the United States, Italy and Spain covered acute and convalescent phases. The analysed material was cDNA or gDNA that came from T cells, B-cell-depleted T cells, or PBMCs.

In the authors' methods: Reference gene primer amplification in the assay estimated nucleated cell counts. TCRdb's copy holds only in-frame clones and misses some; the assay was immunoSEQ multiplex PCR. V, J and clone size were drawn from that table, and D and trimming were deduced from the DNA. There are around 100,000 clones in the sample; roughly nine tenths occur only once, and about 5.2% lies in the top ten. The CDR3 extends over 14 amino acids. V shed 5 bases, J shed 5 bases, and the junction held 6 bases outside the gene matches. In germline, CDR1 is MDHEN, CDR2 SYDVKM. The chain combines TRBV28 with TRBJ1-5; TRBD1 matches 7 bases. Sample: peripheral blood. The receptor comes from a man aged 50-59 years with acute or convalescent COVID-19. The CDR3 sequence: CASSPQTGDQPQHF. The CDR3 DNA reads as TGTGCCAGCAGTCCTCAAACAGGGGATCAGCCCCAGCATTTT.